Given below is one T cell receptor beta chain in context. Its specificity is unknown. The data belong to a study of monozygotic twins with cystic fibrosis. On the study more broadly: With approximately 14 PCR cycles, barcoded libraries came from roughly 2.9 micrograms of fragmented DNA.

Clones were read by immunoSEQ multiplex PCR, and TCRdb kept only the in-frame ones, dropping some. This repertoire shows approximately 20,000 clones, about 89% found once; its top ten account for 1.6%. Study conclusions and caveats: Low clonality (median around 0.0096) suggested a mostly naive repertoire. In 13 of 16 pairs, V gene usage was closest to the co-twin's.

V shed 4 bases, J shed 4 bases, and the junction held 10 bases outside the gene matches. The CDR3 has 17 residues. CDR1 and CDR2 from the germline V gene are LNHDA and SQIVND (reference sequence). Material: blood. This chain uses TRBV19 with TRBJ2-2, with 9 bases identical to TRBD2. This TCR was sampled from a girl aged 2 to 10 with cystic fibrosis. The CDR3 nucleotides are TGTGCCAGTAGTAGTTCTAGCGGGACTTTGGGCACCGGGGAGCTGTTTTTT. It is translated as CASSSSSGTLGTGELFF.